This T cell receptor (beta chain) is drawn from a study of T-cell memory formation after mild COVID-19. Study-wide points: Contracting CD4+ clones sat mainly in CM and EM; CD8+ in EMRA.

This CDR3 is 13 amino acids long. Trimming removed 5 bases from V and 9 bases from J, with 14 bases in between. The germline CDR1 and CDR2 sequences are LNHDA and SQIVND (reference sequence). TCRdb re-analysed the 5' RACE reads in MiXCR, keeping a single row per CDR3 protein. This sample has hundreds of thousands of distinct CDR3 sequences, with about 20% found just once. About this clonotype itself: Antigen: not known.

The TCR originated in an adult woman who had mild COVID-19 (a few samples of this study predate the infection). Cell type and time point are not known. The specimen sequenced was PBMCs or a T cell subset sorted from them (not recorded which). The chain uses TRBV19 and TRBJ2-1, with D unresolved. The CDR3 DNA is TGTGCCAGTAGTTCCACCATATACGGTGAGCAGTTCTTC. Residues: CASSSTIYGEQFF.